The subject of this entry is one T cell receptor (beta chain). The CDR3 is 14 amino acids. CDR1 is MNHEY and CDR2 is SVGAGI in the germline V gene. The ends lost 6 bases at V and 6 bases at J; junction bases unmatched: 11. The sample originates from a study of blood T cell repertoires in COVID-19. For the study at large: Acute and convalescent COVID-19 specimens originated in the United States, Italy and Spain. PBMCs, B-cell-depleted T cells, or T cells were the source of the cDNA or gDNA that made up the material.

Under the authors' procedure: It was from reference gene primer amplification that nucleated cell counts were estimated. Sequenced by immunoSEQ multiplex PCR; TCRdb stores in-frame clones only, minus some. The V and J calls and clone size were taken over from that table, and D and trimming were inferred from the DNA. The profile shows tens of thousands of clones, approximately 90% of them singletons. The receptor was isolated from a woman at least 80 years old with active or convalescent COVID-19. Sequenced material: peripheral blood. The chain employs TRBV6-5 and TRBJ2-7; 7 nucleotides match TRBD1. The CDR3 protein is CASSYEGAGGEQYF. CDR3 coding DNA: TGTGCCAGCAGCTACGAGGGGGCAGGAGGCGAGCAGTACTTC.